This T cell receptor (beta chain) was recovered during a study of early T cells in non-severe SARS-CoV-2 infection. MiXCR was run by TCRdb on the 5' RACE reads, yielding one entry per CDR3 protein. Here the sample spans approximately 77,000 distinct CDR3 sequences, roughly 12% being singletons. The J segment lost 3 bases and the V segment lost 2 bases, leaving 1 base of the junction unmatched. This CDR3 is built from 15 residues. Germline V gene lookup returns CDR1 ENHRY and CDR2 SYGVKD. The V call is TRBV10-3, the J call TRBJ2-2; 9 nucleotides agree with TRBD1. The source material was whole blood. This clonotype was obtained from an adult who was a healthcare worker with PCR-confirmed SARS-CoV-2 infection or an uninfected control (not recorded which). The CDR3 spells CAISEGQGYTGELFF. Here the CDR3 DNA reads TGTGCCATCAGTGAGGGACAGGGGTACACCGGGGAGCTGTTTTTT.